The rows below give T cell receptor beta chains drawn from one sample of a study of naive and memory T cell subsets. TCRdb processed the UMI-ligation and nested PCR reads anew with MiXCR; each CDR3 protein has one entry. Altogether roughly 40,000 distinct CDR3 sequences are present, about an eighth being singletons, with the ten largest covering 20% to 25%. Sequencing was carried out using effector memory CD4+ T cells from blood. These receptors were taken from a human donor in good health. Both conserved end residues are part of each CDR3. The D gene is left open where the match is weak. Clone size is not always given. Where it is, it says once, few, many or a class for expanded clones.

d_call j_call v_call clone_size cdr3_nt cdr3_aa
TRBD2 TRBJ2-7 TRBV20-1 few TGCAGTGCCCTAGCGGGAGAGGGCTACGAGCAGTACTTC CSALAGEGYEQYF
TRBD2 TRBJ2-3 TRBV29-1 . TGCAGCGTAGAAGGCGGGACTAGTCGGGGGACAGATACGCAGTATTTT CSVEGGTSRGTDTQYF
. TRBJ1-5 TRBV19 few TGTGCCAGTAGTATGACAGGAGGGCAGGGGAGTTGGGGCAATCAGCCCCAGCATTTT CASSMTGGQGSWGNQPQHF
TRBD1 TRBJ1-4 TRBV5-5 few TGTGCCAGCAGCTCGAAGACAGGGGATAATGAAAAACTGTTTTTT CASSSKTGDNEKLFF
. TRBJ2-7 TRBV7-2 . TGTGCCAGCACCATACAGGGATACGAGCAGTACTTC CASTIQGYEQYF
TRBD2 TRBJ2-1 TRBV14 many TGTGCCAGCAGCCAAGGACTAGCGGGAAGCAATGAGCAGTTCTTC CASSQGLAGSNEQFF
TRBD1 TRBJ2-3 TRBV2 many TGTGCCAGCAGTTTACCGGGACAGCGATATTTTTCTAGCACAGATACGCAGTATTTT CASSLPGQRYFSSTDTQYF
TRBD2 TRBJ2-1 TRBV20-1 many TGCAGTGCTAGAGATCGGGGGACTAGCGGGAGTAGGAATGAGCAGTTCTTC CSARDRGTSGSRNEQFF
. TRBJ2-3 TRBV24-1 . TGTGCCACCAGTGAGACAGTCACAGATACGCAGTATTTT CATSETVTDTQYF
. TRBJ2-3 TRBV2 many TGTGCCAGCAGTCCGGGTGGGACTGTCACAGATACGCAGTATTTT CASSPGGTVTDTQYF
TRBD2 TRBJ2-5 TRBV2 few TGTGCCAGCAGTGAAAATGCGGGAGGGCGAGAGACCCAGTACTTC CASSENAGGRETQYF
. TRBJ1-5 TRBV7-2 . TGTGCCAGCAGCAGGACAACTAATCAGCCCCAGCATTTT CASSRTTNQPQHF
TRBD1 TRBJ2-7 TRBV2 many TGTGCCAGTCTCATAACGAACCGGGACAGGGGGGCCTACGAGCAGTACTTC CASLITNRDRGAYEQYF
. TRBJ2-7 TRBV6-1 many TGTGCCAGCAGTGAAGCTGGGGGGCCCTACGAGCAGTACTTC CASSEAGGPYEQYF
TRBD1 TRBJ1-1 TRBV4-1 many TGCGCCAGCAGCCCGGACGGACAGGAAACATTTTTGGGCACTGAAGCTTTCTTT CASSPDGQETFLGTEAFF
. TRBJ2-3 TRBV6-5 few TGTGCCAGCAAGGCCAGCCGCACAGATACGCAGTATTTT CASKASRTDTQYF
. TRBJ2-6 TRBV5-4 . TGTGCCAGCAGCCCCCGGGGGGCTGTTGGGGCCAACGTCCTGACTTTC CASSPRGAVGANVLTF
. TRBJ1-6 TRBV12-3/TRBV12-4 . TGTGCCAGCAGTTCATCAACGGGCATATCACCCCTCCACTTT CASSSSTGISPLHF
. TRBJ2-3 TRBV7-9 . TGTGCCAGCAGCGACCTAGGGACCTACCGGAAAGATACGCAGTATTTT CASSDLGTYRKDTQYF
. TRBJ1-2 TRBV3-1 . TGTGCCAGCAGCCCGGGAACCTCAGGGGTAAACTATGGCTACACCTTC CASSPGTSGVNYGYTF
. TRBJ1-2 TRBV5-8 many TGTGCCAGCACCTTGCCACGGCTTCTGGGGGGCTACACCTTC CASTLPRLLGGYTF
. TRBJ1-2 TRBV20-1 few TGCAGTGCCCTAGACATTATCATTGACTATGGCTACACCTTC CSALDIIIDYGYTF
. TRBJ2-2 TRBV6-5 few TGTGCCAGCATTCAGAAGAACACCGGGGAGCTGTTTTTT CASIQKNTGELFF
TRBD1 TRBJ1-6 TRBV10-3 many TGTGCCATCAGTCTGACAGGGGATAATTCACCCCTCCACTTT CAISLTGDNSPLHF
. TRBJ2-7 TRBV20-1 . TGCAGTGCTAGCGGGAATGCCTACGAGCAGTACTTC CSASGNAYEQYF
. TRBJ2-5 TRBV9 few TGTGCCAGCAGCGTATCGCCAACAGTTGCCCAAGAGACCCAGTACTTC CASSVSPTVAQETQYF
. TRBJ2-7 TRBV7-2 . TGTGCCAGCAGCTTAGGTGGAGGGGGGCTGAGGGAGCAGTACTTC CASSLGGGGLREQYF
. TRBJ2-1 TRBV6-4 few TGTGCCAGCAGTCGGGACATATCCTACAATGAGCAGCTCTTC CASSRDISYNEQLF
. TRBJ2-1 TRBV7-9 few TGTGCCAGCAGCTCGAGGAAAGGGGGAGAGTCCTACAATGAGCAGTTCTTC CASSSRKGGESYNEQFF
. TRBJ2-1 TRBV10-1 many TGCGCCAGCAGTTATGGAGGCGCCTACAATGAGCAGTTCTTC CASSYGGAYNEQFF
TRBD1 TRBJ2-3 TRBV10-3 many TGTGCCATCAGTGATACAGGGGGCTGGGATACGCAGTATTTT CAISDTGGWDTQYF
. TRBJ2-1 TRBV29-1 . TGCACCGGGGAGAGAGGTGGCGATGAGCAGTTCTTC CTGERGGDEQFF
TRBD1 TRBJ1-3 TRBV30 . TGTGCCTGGGGAGGACAGGGGGCTATCTCTGGAAACACCATATATTTT CAWGGQGAISGNTIYF
TRBD1 TRBJ2-3 TRBV6-1 . TGTGCCAGCAGGCCCCGGACAGGAAGCACAGATACGCAGTATTTT CASRPRTGSTDTQYF
. TRBJ1-2 TRBV6-4 few TGTGCCAGCAGTGACTCGGGAGGGTTCGGCTACACCTTC CASSDSGGFGYTF
. TRBJ1-6 TRBV20-1 . TGCAGTGCTAGACCCCCGGGCGGTAATTCACCCCTCCACTTT CSARPPGGNSPLHF
. TRBJ2-5 TRBV29-1 many TGCAGCGTTGCTAGTACCGAAGAGACCCAGTACTTC CSVASTEETQYF